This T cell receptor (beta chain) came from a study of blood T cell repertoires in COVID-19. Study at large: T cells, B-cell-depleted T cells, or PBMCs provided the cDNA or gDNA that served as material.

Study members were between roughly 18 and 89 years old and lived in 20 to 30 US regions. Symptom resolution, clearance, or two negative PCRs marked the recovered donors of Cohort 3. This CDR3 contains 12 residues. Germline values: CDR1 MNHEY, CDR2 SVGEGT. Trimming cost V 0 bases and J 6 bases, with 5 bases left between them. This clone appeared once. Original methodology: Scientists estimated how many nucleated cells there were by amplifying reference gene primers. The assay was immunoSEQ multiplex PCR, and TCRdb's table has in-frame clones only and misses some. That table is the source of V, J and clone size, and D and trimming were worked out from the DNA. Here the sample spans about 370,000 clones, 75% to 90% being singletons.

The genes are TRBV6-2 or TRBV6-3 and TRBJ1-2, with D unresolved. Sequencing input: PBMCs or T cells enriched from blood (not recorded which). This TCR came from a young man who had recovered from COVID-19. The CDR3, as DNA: TGTGCCAGCAGTTACTCGAGGGATGGCTACACCTTC. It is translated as CASSYSRDGYTF.